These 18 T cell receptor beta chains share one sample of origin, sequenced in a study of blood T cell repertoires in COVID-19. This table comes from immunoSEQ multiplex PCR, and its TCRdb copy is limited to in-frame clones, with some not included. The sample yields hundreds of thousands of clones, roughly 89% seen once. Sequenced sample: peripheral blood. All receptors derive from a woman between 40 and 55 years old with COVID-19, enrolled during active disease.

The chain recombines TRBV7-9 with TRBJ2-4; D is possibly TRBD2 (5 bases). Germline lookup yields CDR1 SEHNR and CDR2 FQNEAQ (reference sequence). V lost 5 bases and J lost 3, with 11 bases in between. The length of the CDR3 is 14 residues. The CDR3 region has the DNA TGTGCCAGCAGCCCTAGGGAGCTCAAAAACATTCAGTACTTC. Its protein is CASSPRELKNIQYF.

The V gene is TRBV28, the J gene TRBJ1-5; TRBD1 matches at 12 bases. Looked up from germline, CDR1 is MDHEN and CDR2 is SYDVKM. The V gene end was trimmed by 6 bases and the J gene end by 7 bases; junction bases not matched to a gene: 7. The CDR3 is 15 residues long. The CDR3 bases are TGTGCCAGCAGCGACGGGACAGGGGGCGTGCAGCCCCAGCATTTT. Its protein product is CASSDGTGGVQPQHF.

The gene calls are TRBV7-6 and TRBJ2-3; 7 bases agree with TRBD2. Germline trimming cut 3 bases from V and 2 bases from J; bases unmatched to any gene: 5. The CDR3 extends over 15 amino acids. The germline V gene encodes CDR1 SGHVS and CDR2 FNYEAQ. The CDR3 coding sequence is TGTGCCAGCAGCTTTGGGGGAGGGGTCACAGATACGCAGTATTTT. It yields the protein CASSFGGGVTDTQYF.

Here the CDR3 reads CASSPQGQGFGSGEKLFF. In DNA, the CDR3 is TGTGCCAGCAGCCCCCAGGGACAGGGGTTTGGTAGCGGGGAAAAACTGTTTTTT. The chain is built from TRBV7-3 and TRBJ1-4; TRBD1 aligns across 10 bases. With 5 bases clipped from V and 8 bases from J, the junction kept 17 bases outside the gene matches. There are 18 residues in the CDR3. CDR1 is SGHTA and CDR2 is FQGTGA in the germline V gene. Based on the CDR3 plus reference TRBV7-3 and TRBJ1-4, the full variable domain is GAGVSQTPSNKVTEKGKYVELRCDPISGHTALYWYRQSLGQGPEFLIYFQGTGAADDSGLPNDRFFAVRPEGSVSTLKIQRTERGDSAVYLCASSPQGQGFGSGEKLFFGSGTQLSVL.

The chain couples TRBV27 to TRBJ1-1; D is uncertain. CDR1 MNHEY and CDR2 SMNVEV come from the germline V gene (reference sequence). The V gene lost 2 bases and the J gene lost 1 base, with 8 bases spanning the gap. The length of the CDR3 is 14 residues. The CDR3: CASSLKRGNTEAFF. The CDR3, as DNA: TGTGCCAGCAGTTTAAAACGGGGGAACACTGAAGCTTTCTTT.

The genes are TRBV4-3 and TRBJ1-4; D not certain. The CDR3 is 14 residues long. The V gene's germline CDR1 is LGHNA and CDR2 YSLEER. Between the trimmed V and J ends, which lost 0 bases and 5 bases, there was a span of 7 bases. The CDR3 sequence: CASSQETANEKLFF. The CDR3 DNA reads TGCGCCAGCAGCCAAGAAACAGCAAATGAAAAACTGTTTTTT.

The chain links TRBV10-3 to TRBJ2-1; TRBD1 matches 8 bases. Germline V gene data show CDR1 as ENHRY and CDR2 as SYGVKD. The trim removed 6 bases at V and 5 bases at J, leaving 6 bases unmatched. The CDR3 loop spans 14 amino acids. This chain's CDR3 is CAIRTGQAHNEQFF. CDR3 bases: TGTGCCATCAGGACGGGACAGGCCCACAATGAGCAGTTCTTC.

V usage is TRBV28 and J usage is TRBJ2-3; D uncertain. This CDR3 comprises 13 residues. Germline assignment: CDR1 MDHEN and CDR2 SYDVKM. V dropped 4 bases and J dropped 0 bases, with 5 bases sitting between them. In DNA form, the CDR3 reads TGTGCCAGCAGTTCCGGGAGCACAGATACGCAGTATTTT. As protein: CASSSGSTDTQYF.

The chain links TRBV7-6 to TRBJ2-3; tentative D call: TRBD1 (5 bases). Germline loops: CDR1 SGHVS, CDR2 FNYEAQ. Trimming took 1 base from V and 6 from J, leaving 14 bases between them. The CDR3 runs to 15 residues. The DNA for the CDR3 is TGTGCCAGCAGCTTAGTTCCAGGGATATTGGATACGCAGTATTTT. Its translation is CASSLVPGILDTQYF.

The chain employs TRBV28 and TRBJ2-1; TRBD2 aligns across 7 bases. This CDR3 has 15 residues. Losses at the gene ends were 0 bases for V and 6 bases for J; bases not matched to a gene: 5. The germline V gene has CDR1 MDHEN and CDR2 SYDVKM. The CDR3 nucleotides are TGTGCCAGCAGTTTATGGGCGGGAGATGCCAATGAGCAGTTCTTC. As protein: CASSLWAGDANEQFF.

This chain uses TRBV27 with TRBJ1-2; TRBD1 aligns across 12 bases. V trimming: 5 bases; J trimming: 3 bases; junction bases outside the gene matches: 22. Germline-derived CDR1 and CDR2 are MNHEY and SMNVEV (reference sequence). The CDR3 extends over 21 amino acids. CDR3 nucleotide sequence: TGTGCCAGCAGTCCCACTTTATTCCCCCGGGACAGGGGGCGCGGTGACTATGGCTACACCTTC. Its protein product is CASSPTLFPRDRGRGDYGYTF.

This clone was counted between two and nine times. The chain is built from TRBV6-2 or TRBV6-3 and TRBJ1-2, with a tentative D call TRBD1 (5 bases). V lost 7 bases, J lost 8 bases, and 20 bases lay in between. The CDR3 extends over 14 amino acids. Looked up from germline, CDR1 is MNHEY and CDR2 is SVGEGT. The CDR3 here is CASNPWRQGGGYTF. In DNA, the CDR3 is TGTGCCAGCAACCCTTGGCGGCAGGGAGGCGGCTACACCTTC.

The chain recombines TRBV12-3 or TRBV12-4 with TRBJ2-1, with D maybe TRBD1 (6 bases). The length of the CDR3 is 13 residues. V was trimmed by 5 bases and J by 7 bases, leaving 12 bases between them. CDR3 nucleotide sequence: TGTGCCAGCAGTCTTATCACAGGGAATGAGCAGTTCTTC. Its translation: CASSLITGNEQFF.

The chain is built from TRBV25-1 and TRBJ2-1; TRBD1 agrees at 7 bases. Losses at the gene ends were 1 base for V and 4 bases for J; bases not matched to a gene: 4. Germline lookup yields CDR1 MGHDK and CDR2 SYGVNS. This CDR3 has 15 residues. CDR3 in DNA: TGTGCCAGCAGTGAATTTGGGACAGTTTACAATGAGCAGTTCTTC. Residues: CASSEFGTVYNEQFF.

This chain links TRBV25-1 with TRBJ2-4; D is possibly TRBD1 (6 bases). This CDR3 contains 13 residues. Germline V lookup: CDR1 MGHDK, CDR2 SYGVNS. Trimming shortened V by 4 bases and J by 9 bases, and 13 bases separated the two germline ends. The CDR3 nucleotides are TGTGCCAGCAGTGTTATTACAGGGAGCATTCAGTACTTC. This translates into CASSVITGSIQYF. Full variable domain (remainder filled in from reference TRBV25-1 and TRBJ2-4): EADIYQTPRYLVIGTGKKITLECSQTMGHDKMYWYQQDPGMELHLIHYSYGVNSTEKGDLSSESTVSRIRTEHFPLTLESARPSHTSQYLCASSVITGSIQYFGAGTRLSVL.

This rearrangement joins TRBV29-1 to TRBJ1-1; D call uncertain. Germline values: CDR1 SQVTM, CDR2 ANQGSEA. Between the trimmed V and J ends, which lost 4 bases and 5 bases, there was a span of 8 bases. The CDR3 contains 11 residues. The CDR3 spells CSVGRETEAFF. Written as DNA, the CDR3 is TGCAGCGTTGGTCGGGAGACTGAAGCTTTCTTT.

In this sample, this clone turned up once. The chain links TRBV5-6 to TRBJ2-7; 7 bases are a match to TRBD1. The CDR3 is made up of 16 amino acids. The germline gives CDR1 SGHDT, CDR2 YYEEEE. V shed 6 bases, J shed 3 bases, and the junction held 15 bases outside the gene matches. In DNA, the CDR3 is TGTGCCAGCACTCCGTGGGTCCGGGACAGCTTCTACGAGCAGTACTTC. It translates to CASTPWVRDSFYEQYF.

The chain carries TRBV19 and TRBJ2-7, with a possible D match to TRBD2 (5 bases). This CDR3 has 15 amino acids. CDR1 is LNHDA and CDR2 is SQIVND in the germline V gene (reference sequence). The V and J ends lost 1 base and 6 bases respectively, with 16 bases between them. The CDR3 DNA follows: TGTGCCAGTAGTATAGCAAACCGGGGTTCGGGCGAGCAGTACTTC. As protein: CASSIANRGSGEQYF.